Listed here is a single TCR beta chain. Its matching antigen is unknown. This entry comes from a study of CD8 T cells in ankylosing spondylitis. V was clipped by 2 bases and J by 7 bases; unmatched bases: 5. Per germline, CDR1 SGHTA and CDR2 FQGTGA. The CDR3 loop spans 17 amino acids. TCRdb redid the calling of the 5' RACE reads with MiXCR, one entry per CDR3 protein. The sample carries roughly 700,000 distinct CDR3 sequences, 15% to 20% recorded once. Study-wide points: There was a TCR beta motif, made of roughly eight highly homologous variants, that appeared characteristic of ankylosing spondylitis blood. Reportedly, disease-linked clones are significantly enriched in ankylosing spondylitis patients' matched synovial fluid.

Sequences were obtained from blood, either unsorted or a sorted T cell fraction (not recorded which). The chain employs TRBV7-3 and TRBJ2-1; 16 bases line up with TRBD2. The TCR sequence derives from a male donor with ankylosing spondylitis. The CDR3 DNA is TGTGCCAGCAGCTTAGGGACTAGCGGGGGGGCTGGGAATGAGCAGTTCTTC. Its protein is CASSLGTSGGAGNEQFF.